Presented here are 28 T cell receptor beta chains from one specimen sequenced in a study of shared clonotypes between healthy human individuals. Assay used: immunoSEQ multiplex PCR; TCRdb lists only in-frame clones, some missing. The table includes around 700,000 clones, around 72% detected once. Material for sequencing was memory CD4+ T cells sorted from blood. Subset: CD45RA-negative fraction. The source of these receptors is a woman aged 25 to 39 in good health.

This rearrangement joins TRBV7-2 to TRBJ1-4; weak D call: TRBD1 (5 bases). CDR1 is SGHTA and CDR2 is FQGNSA in the germline V gene. The CDR3 loop spans 15 amino acids. Trimming took 1 base from V and 8 from J, leaving 14 bases between them. CDR3 nucleotide sequence: TGTGCCAGCAGCTTAGTACGCGGCGGGGGGGAAAAACTGTTTTTT. Translating it yields CASSLVRGGGEKLFF.

The chain couples TRBV9 to TRBJ1-4; possible D gene TRBD1, 5 bases. CDR1 and CDR2 (germline): SGDLS, YYNGEE. Trimming pared 0 bases from V and 8 bases from J, leaving 14 bases between. This CDR3 is 15 amino acids long. CDR3: CASSVGPRKGEKLFF. DNA for the CDR3: TGTGCCAGCAGCGTAGGGCCCAGGAAGGGGGAAAAACTGTTTTTT.

This chain links TRBV6-5 with TRBJ1-1, with D possibly TRBD1 on 5 matching bases. Trimming pared 7 bases from V and 1 base from J, leaving 13 bases between. Germline loops: CDR1 MNHEY, CDR2 SVGAGI. The CDR3 has 14 residues. The CDR3 sequence is CASTLGTGNTEAFF. CDR3 in DNA: TGTGCCAGCACCCTAGGGACGGGGAACACTGAAGCTTTCTTT.

This clone has only a few counts. The rearrangement links TRBV6-4 to TRBJ2-3; D unresolved. This CDR3 has 13 amino acids. The V gene lost 1 base and the J gene lost 5 bases, with 7 bases spanning the gap. From germline, CDR1 is MRHNA and CDR2 SNTAGT. In DNA, the CDR3 is TGTGCCAGCAGTGACTACCTAGGAGATACGCAGTATTTT. This encodes CASSDYLGDTQYF.

The J gene is TRBJ1-2, the V gene TRBV28; 9 bases map to TRBD1. The CDR3 extends over 15 amino acids. V gave up 6 bases and J gave up 5 bases; unmatched junction bases: 10. CDR1 and CDR2 from the germline V gene are MDHEN and SYDVKM. DNA of the CDR3: TGTGCCAGCAGATATACAGGGGGCGAGGGTTATGGCTACACCTTC. It translates to CASRYTGGEGYGYTF.

The rearrangement uses TRBV28 and TRBJ2-7; TRBD1 agrees at 10 bases. V shed 5 bases and J 3 bases; nucleotides not matched to a gene: 4. This CDR3 contains 14 residues. CDR1 and CDR2 from the germline V gene are MDHEN and SYDVKM. In DNA, the CDR3 is TGTGCCAGCAGTGGACAGGGGGGGTTCTACGAGCAGTACTTC. It codes for CASSGQGGFYEQYF.

The rearrangement joins TRBV29-1 to TRBJ2-7; D is perhaps TRBD1 or TRBD2 (5 bases each). Germline-derived CDR1 and CDR2 are SQVTM and ANQGSEA. V dropped 7 bases and J dropped 2 bases, with 15 bases sitting between them. The CDR3 is 13 residues long. This chain's CDR3 is CSARGPAAYEQYF. The DNA for the CDR3 is TGCAGCGCAAGGGGACCGGCAGCCTACGAGCAGTACTTC.

This chain uses TRBV2 with TRBJ1-2; D remains ambiguous. Germline V lookup: CDR1 SNHLY, CDR2 FYNNEI. The V gene lost 4 bases and the J gene lost 2 bases, with 11 bases spanning the gap. The CDR3 runs 14 residues. The CDR3 DNA follows: TGTGCCAGCAGTGCAGGAGTTAGGAACTATGGCTACACCTTC. The encoded protein is CASSAGVRNYGYTF.

V gene TRBV4-1 combines with J gene TRBJ2-7; unclear D gene. CDR1 is MGHRA, CDR2 YSYEKL, per germline. Trimming removed 4 bases from V and 9 bases from J, with 22 bases in between. This CDR3 is 15 amino acids long. CDR3 loop: CASSPTVRYTSGQYF. The DNA for the CDR3 is TGCGCCAGCAGCCCGACGGTGAGGTACACCTCCGGGCAGTACTTC.

This sequence joins TRBV10-3 and TRBJ2-4, with TRBD2 identical over 9 bases. Trimming cost V 2 bases and J 8 bases; bases outside gene matches: 13. Germline V gene data show CDR1 as ENHRY and CDR2 as SYGVKD. This CDR3 region has 17 residues. The CDR3 DNA reads as TGTGCCATCAGTGAGAGGGGTAGCGGGAGTGGTTTGGACATTCAGTACTTC. Encoded protein: CAISERGSGSGLDIQYF.

V gene TRBV2 combines with J gene TRBJ2-2; the match to TRBD2 covers 10 bases. The CDR3 spans 15 residues. Germline CDR1 is SNHLY and CDR2 is FYNNEI. Trimming at V came to 4 bases and at J to 5 bases, leaving 4 bases not matched to a gene. CDR3 sequence: CASSALTSGTGELFF. In DNA, the CDR3 is TGTGCCAGCAGTGCACTGACTAGCGGGACCGGGGAGCTGTTTTTT.

This chain connects TRBV7-6 to TRBJ2-3; D is unclear. The germline V gene encodes CDR1 SGHVS and CDR2 FNYEAQ. CDR3 length: 12 residues. V lost 1 base, J lost 7 bases, and 6 bases lay in between. CDR3 protein: CASSLVDNTQYF. CDR3 in DNA: TGTGCCAGCAGCTTAGTGGATAATACGCAGTATTTT.

V and J are TRBV6-1 and TRBJ1-5; 11 positions match TRBD1. CDR1 is MNHNS, CDR2 SASEGT, per germline. The CDR3 extends over 15 amino acids. With V trimmed by 6 bases and J by 0 bases, 1 base remained unmatched. CDR3 sequence reads: CASRGTGGSNQPQHF. Written as DNA, the CDR3 is TGTGCCAGCAGGGGGACAGGGGGTAGCAATCAGCCCCAGCATTTT.

The chain has TRBV28 and TRBJ1-4; D not resolved. Deletions cut 3 bases from V and 3 bases from J, with 11 bases between. The germline V gene encodes CDR1 MDHEN and CDR2 SYDVKM. This CDR3 has 15 amino acids. The CDR3 nucleotides are TGTGCCAGCAGTTTTTCTACCTTACCTAATGAAAAACTGTTTTTT. Translating it yields CASSFSTLPNEKLFF.

The chain carries TRBV5-4 and TRBJ2-3; 15 positions match TRBD2. The J segment lost 4 bases and the V segment lost 4 bases, leaving 4 bases of the junction unmatched. The CDR3 spans 16 residues. Germline V CDR1 and CDR2: SGHNT, YYREEE (reference sequence). The CDR3 sequence is CASSPGLAGGADTQYF. The CDR3 DNA sequence: TGTGCCAGCAGCCCTGGACTAGCGGGAGGGGCAGATACGCAGTATTTT.

This clone has a handful of counts. Other DNA sequences within the sample encode an identical CDR3. The chain links TRBV19 to TRBJ1-5; D possibly corresponds to TRBD1 (5 bases). The V end was cut by 1 base, the J end by 1 base, with 8 bases between. CDR3 length: 15 residues. Germline V lookup: CDR1 LNHDA, CDR2 SQIVND (reference sequence). The CDR3 is CASSIGGGSNQPQHF. The CDR3 region has the DNA TGTGCCAGTAGTATAGGCGGGGGGAGCAATCAGCCCCAGCATTTT.

This chain links TRBV6-1 with TRBJ2-1; 10 bases map to TRBD2. This CDR3 comprises 15 residues. With 5 bases clipped from V and 10 bases from J, the junction kept 11 bases outside the gene matches. Germline loops: CDR1 MNHNS, CDR2 SASEGT. As DNA, the CDR3 is TGTGCCAGCAGTCCCACTAGCGGGACTAAAACCGAGCAGTTCTTC. Its protein product is CASSPTSGTKTEQFF.

This chain joins TRBV5-1 and TRBJ2-3; no clear D gene. The V gene lost 1 base and the J gene lost 4 bases, with 4 bases spanning the gap. Germline loops: CDR1 SGHRS, CDR2 YFSETQ. The CDR3 runs 12 residues. For the CDR3, the DNA is TGCGCCAGCAGCTTGCAATCAGATACGCAGTATTTT. Its translation: CASSLQSDTQYF.

For the CDR3, the DNA is TGTGCCAGCAGTTTATCCCCCAGGGCTGGTAAAGAGACCCAGTACTTC. It translates to CASSLSPRAGKETQYF. V usage is TRBV28 and J usage is TRBJ2-5, with D possibly TRBD1 on 5 matching bases. The germline CDR1 and CDR2 sequences are MDHEN and SYDVKM. V was cut by 1 base and J by 3 bases, with 15 bases left in between. CDR3 length equals 16 residues.

The chain couples TRBV5-4 to TRBJ2-1; unclear D gene. From germline, CDR1 is SGHNT and CDR2 YYREEE (reference sequence). Trimming cost V 2 bases and J 0 bases, with 15 bases left between them. CDR3 size: 17 residues. The CDR3 DNA follows: TGTGCCAGCAGCTTAGGTCCAACGGGCCTCTCCTACAATGAGCAGTTCTTC. Amino acids: CASSLGPTGLSYNEQFF.

This clone was seen just once. The chain couples TRBV6-5 to TRBJ1-5; D is perhaps TRBD1 (5 bases). This CDR3 spans 15 amino acids. V lost 0 bases, J lost 2 bases, and 8 bases lay in between. Germline assignment: CDR1 MNHEY and CDR2 SVGAGI. As DNA, the CDR3 is TGTGCCAGCAGTTACTCGGGGGTGGGCAATCAGCCCCAGCATTTT. Its protein is CASSYSGVGNQPQHF.

The chain joins TRBV27 to TRBJ2-5; 9 nucleotides align to TRBD1. The CDR3 covers 14 residues. CDR1 is MNHEY, CDR2 SMNVEV, per germline (reference sequence). V lost 5 bases, J lost 5 bases, and 6 bases stayed unmatched. CDR3: CASSRGQGVETQYF. CDR3 in DNA: TGTGCCAGCAGTAGGGGACAGGGCGTCGAGACCCAGTACTTC.

The CDR3 nucleotides are TGTGCCAGCAGTGACTCGGGGGCGGTAGGAGGTCAGCCCCAGCATTTT. It encodes CASSDSGAVGGQPQHF. The chain links TRBV25-1 to TRBJ1-5; tentative D call: TRBD1 (6 bases). The V gene's germline CDR1 is MGHDK and CDR2 SYGVNS. V was trimmed by 3 bases and J by 6 bases, leaving 18 bases between them. This CDR3 has 16 amino acids.

J is TRBJ2-2 and V is TRBV4-2; 10 bases line up with TRBD2. After removal of 1 base from V and 4 bases from J, the junction contained 3 bases not matched to a gene. Germline V CDR1 and CDR2: LGHNA, YNFKEQ. This CDR3 spans 16 amino acids. The CDR3 is CASSQASGSSTGELFF. CDR3 bases: TGTGCCAGCAGCCAAGCTAGCGGGAGCTCCACCGGGGAGCTGTTTTTT.

The table lists this clone with a count of one. The chain couples TRBV6-6 to TRBJ1-4; D remains ambiguous. Per germline, CDR1 MNHNY and CDR2 SVGAGI (reference sequence). Trimming stripped 2 bases from V and 5 bases from J, with 9 bases between. The CDR3 totals 14 residues. Here the CDR3 reads CASSYGLENEKLFF. CDR3 nucleotides: TGTGCCAGCAGTTACGGTCTGGAGAATGAAAAACTGTTTTTT.

This sequence joins TRBV5-4 and TRBJ2-1; D is unclear. V gave up 1 base and J gave up 0 bases, with 20 bases separating them. In germline, CDR1 is SGHNT, CDR2 YYREEE (reference sequence). The CDR3 length is 19 residues. The CDR3 here is CASSLKGVPILYSYNEQFF. The CDR3 DNA follows: TGTGCCAGCAGCTTGAAAGGAGTTCCTATCCTCTACTCCTACAATGAGCAGTTCTTC.

This sequence joins TRBV29-1 and TRBJ2-3, with unresolved D. The ends were cut back, 4 bases at V and 5 bases at J, with 10 bases in the middle. The CDR3 loop spans 12 amino acids. CDR1 SQVTM and CDR2 ANQGSEA come from the germline V gene. The CDR3 DNA is TGCAGCGTTGTTCCCCCGGGAGATACGCAGTATTTT. This translates into CSVVPPGDTQYF.

This chain joins TRBV28 and TRBJ1-1; D is undetermined. V lost 3 bases and J lost 5, with 16 bases in between. CDR1 is MDHEN and CDR2 is SYDVKM in the germline V gene. The CDR3 totals 15 residues. The CDR3 reads CASSLVRGGGTEAFF. In DNA form, the CDR3 reads TGTGCCAGCAGTTTGGTCCGGGGAGGAGGAACTGAAGCTTTCTTT.